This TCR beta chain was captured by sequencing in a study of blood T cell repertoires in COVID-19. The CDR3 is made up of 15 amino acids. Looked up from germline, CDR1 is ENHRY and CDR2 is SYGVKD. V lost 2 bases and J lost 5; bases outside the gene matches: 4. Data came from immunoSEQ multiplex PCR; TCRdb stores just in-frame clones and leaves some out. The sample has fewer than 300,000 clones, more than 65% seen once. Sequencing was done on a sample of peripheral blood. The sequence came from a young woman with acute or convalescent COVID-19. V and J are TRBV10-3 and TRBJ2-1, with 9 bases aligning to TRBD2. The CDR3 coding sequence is TGTGCCATCAGTGAGCTGGCTAGCGGGAACAATGAGCAGTTCTTC. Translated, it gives CAISELASGNNEQFF.